Shown below are 26 T cell receptor beta chains from a single sample sequenced in a study of identical twins. TCRdb fed the 5' RACE reads into MiXCR, producing one record per CDR3 protein. The sample has 1.5 million or so distinct CDR3 sequences, less than 35% seen once; the top ten hold around 0.25%. The specimen was cord blood. The receptors were sampled from a newborn girl in good health.

With respect to this clonotype: The junction differs from germline at one of its ends, possibly a read error. This chain uses TRBV28 with TRBJ2-1; the D call may be TRBD1 or TRBD2 (6 bases each). Per germline, CDR1 MDHEN and CDR2 SYDVKM. The CDR3 loop spans 14 amino acids. The CDR3 coding sequence is TGTGCCAGCAGTACCGGGGGCGCCTACAATGAGCAGTCCTTC. Encoded protein: CASSTGGAYNEQSF.

The genes are TRBV27 and TRBJ1-2; tentatively, D is TRBD1 (6 bases). CDR3 length equals 14 residues. Trimming took off 3 bases at V and 4 bases at J, with 12 bases between the two ends. Looked up from germline, CDR1 is MNHEY and CDR2 is SMNVEV (reference sequence). This CDR3 is CASSFDRFGYGYTF. The CDR3 bases are TGTGCCAGCAGTTTCGACAGGTTTGGCTATGGCTACACCTTC.

This chain's CDR3 is CASSGRQADSYEQYF. Here the CDR3 DNA reads TGTGCCAGCAGTGGCCGACAGGCTGACTCCTACGAGCAGTACTTC. The rearrangement uses TRBV6-1 and TRBJ2-7, with D possibly being TRBD1 (6 bases). Trimming took 4 bases from V and 0 from J, leaving 13 bases between them. The CDR3 has 15 residues. Germline CDR1 is MNHNS and CDR2 is SASEGT.

V gene TRBV20-1 combines with J gene TRBJ2-3; no definite D call. Germline CDR1 DFQATT, CDR2 SNEGSKA (reference sequence). Trimming took 4 bases from V and 1 from J, leaving 9 bases between them. The CDR3 has 13 residues. The CDR3 sequence is CSATLPRTDTQYF. CDR3 coding DNA: TGCAGTGCTACTCTCCCCCGCACAGATACGCAGTATTTT.

The rearrangement links TRBV6-6 to TRBJ2-7, with 8 bases matching TRBD2. Germline CDR1 and CDR2: MNHNY and SVGAGI (reference sequence). The CDR3 loop spans 13 amino acids. The ends lost 6 bases at V and 4 bases at J; junction bases unmatched: 5. CDR3 nucleotide sequence: TGTGCCAGCAGCATAGCGGGACCGTACGAGCAGTACTTC. Translated, it gives CASSIAGPYEQYF.

This clonotype was found a few times. V is TRBV9 and J is TRBJ2-1; D is unclear. This CDR3 is 13 amino acids long. Trimming stripped 3 bases from V and 6 bases from J, with 10 bases between. Germline CDR1 is SGDLS and CDR2 is YYNGEE. CDR3 coding DNA: TGTGCCAGCAGCGCACGACTCACCAATGAGCAGTTCTTC. Amino acid sequence: CASSARLTNEQFF.

The V gene is TRBV3-1, the J gene TRBJ2-3, with 12 bases fitting TRBD2. From germline, CDR1 is LGHDT and CDR2 YNNKEL (reference sequence). This CDR3 is built from 16 residues. Trimming cost V 4 bases and J 4 bases; bases outside gene matches: 6. CDR3 DNA: TGTGCCAGCAGCCCTCTAGCGGGGGGGTCGGCAGATACGCAGTATTTT. Amino acid sequence: CASSPLAGGSADTQYF.

Worth noting for this clonotype: Compared with germline, one end of the junction differs, possibly owing to a read error. J is TRBJ2-3 and V is TRBV7-2; 16 nucleotides align to TRBD2. The germline V gene encodes CDR1 SGHTA and CDR2 FQGNSA. The CDR3 runs to 19 residues. CDR3 loop: CASSLPLGLAGGPTGTQYF. The CDR3 nucleotides read TGTGCCAGCAGCTTACCGTTGGGACTAGCGGGGGGGCCCACAGGTACGCAGTATTTT.

The rearrangement links TRBV2 to TRBJ2-4, with D uncertain. Trimming cost V 6 bases and J 13 bases, with 25 bases left between them. CDR1 is SNHLY and CDR2 is FYNNEI in the germline V gene. CDR3 length: 15 amino acids. The CDR3: CASRASRSNYNEQYF. CDR3 sequence (DNA): TGTGCCAGCAGAGCATCTAGATCCAATTACAATGAGCAGTACTTC.

V is TRBV2 and J is TRBJ2-1, with 9 bases aligning to TRBD2. Losses at the gene ends were 11 bases for V and 10 bases for J; bases not matched to a gene: 12. The CDR3 consists of 13 residues. Germline lookup yields CDR1 SNHLY and CDR2 FYNNEI. The CDR3 spells CASKRGEAYEQFF. Here the CDR3 DNA reads TGTGCCTCCAAGCGGGGGGAGGCTTACGAGCAGTTCTTC.

The rearrangement joins TRBV24-1 to TRBJ2-3; 7 bases line up with TRBD2. Germline CDR1 and CDR2: KGHDR and SFDVKD. The CDR3 loop spans 17 amino acids. Losses at the gene ends were 0 bases for V and 11 bases for J; bases not matched to a gene: 16. Written as DNA, the CDR3 is TGTGCCACCAGTGATTTGCCCCGGGGCAGTGGGAGGACTAGGCAGTATTTT. Its translation is CATSDLPRGSGRTRQYF.

The V and J genes are TRBV28 and TRBJ1-6; no clear D. Per germline, CDR1 MDHEN and CDR2 SYDVKM. V was pared by 8 bases and J by 1 base, with 18 bases between. The CDR3 runs 17 residues. The CDR3 DNA is TGTGCCAGCTCACCGCGAGTGACACGATCCTATAATTCACCCCTCCACTTT. Protein product: CASSPRVTRSYNSPLHF. The full variable domain, rest sourced from reference TRBV28 and TRBJ1-6, is DVKVTQSSRYLVKRTGEKVFLECVQDMDHENMFWYRQDPGLGLRLIYFSYDVKMKEKGDIPEGYSVSREKKERFSLILESASTNQTSMYLCASSPRVTRSYNSPLHFGNGTRLTVT.

This clonotype showed up just a few times. Here the CDR3 reads CASSQRGRGEAFF. The CDR3 DNA follows: TGTGCCAGCAGTCAGCGGGGGCGGGGTGAAGCTTTCTTT. The chain is built from TRBV27 and TRBJ1-1; D is perhaps TRBD1 (6 bases). The CDR3 is made up of 13 amino acids. Trimming removed 5 bases from V and 7 bases from J, with 14 bases in between. The germline CDR1 and CDR2 sequences are MNHEY and SMNVEV (reference sequence).

Note on this clonotype: Since no conserved phenylalanine or tryptophan closes the CDR3, a read error is the likely cause. V is TRBV30 and J is TRBJ1-5; TRBD1 aligns across 8 bases. The germline V gene has CDR1 GTSNPN and CDR2 SVGIG (reference sequence). The V and J ends lost 2 bases and 4 bases, in that order; junction bases with no gene match: 1. The CDR3 spans 13 residues. The CDR3 loop reads CAWSRQGNQPQHV. As DNA, the CDR3 is TGTGCCTGGAGTCGACAGGGGAATCAGCCCCAGCATGTT.

The rearrangement links TRBV11-2 to TRBJ1-4; D ambiguous. In germline, CDR1 is SGHAT, CDR2 FQNNGV. There are 14 residues in the CDR3. Trimming took 4 bases from V and 4 from J, leaving 10 bases between them. CDR3 loop: CASSSGLVNEKLFF. The CDR3 region has the DNA TGTGCCAGCAGCTCTGGACTCGTTAATGAAAAACTGTTTTTT.

V gene TRBV20-1 combines with J gene TRBJ2-7, with 10 positions matching TRBD2. The CDR3 runs 14 residues. Germline assignment: CDR1 DFQATT and CDR2 SNEGSKA (reference sequence). With V trimmed by 6 bases and J by 7 bases, 12 bases remained unmatched. CDR3 in amino acids: CSAPTSGPKNEQYF. The CDR3 nucleotides are TGCAGTGCCCCGACTAGCGGGCCAAAGAATGAGCAGTACTTC.

This clonotype appeared many times. The genes are TRBV3-1 and TRBJ1-2; TRBD1 is a possible D gene (5 bases). The CDR3 contains 14 residues. V lost 1 base and J lost 2, with 8 bases in between. Germline CDR1 and CDR2: LGHDT and YNNKEL (reference sequence). The CDR3 sequence: CASSQGGGNYGYTF. For the CDR3, the DNA is TGTGCCAGCAGCCAAGGTGGGGGAAACTATGGCTACACCTTC.

In the case of this clonotype: This may be a read error: a much more frequent sequence differs by one nucleotide. The rearrangement joins TRBV4-2 to TRBJ2-1; no clear D. TRBJ2-7 explains the end of the DNA better; the J call may be wrong. The CDR3 sequence is 15 residues long. Germline V gene data show CDR1 as LGHNA and CDR2 as YNFKEQ. The CDR3 protein is CASSQVNPVVNEQYF. The CDR3 DNA reads as TGTGCCAGCAGCCAAGTCAACCCGGTGGTCAATGAGCAGTACTTC.

The V and J genes are TRBV7-9 and TRBJ2-4; 10 nucleotides agree with TRBD2. V shed 5 bases and J 8 bases; nucleotides not matched to a gene: 18. The CDR3 totals 18 residues. Germline CDR1 and CDR2: SEHNR and FQNEAQ (reference sequence). Here the CDR3 DNA reads TGTGCCAGCAGCCTAGAGGCTAGCGGGGGCCCCCTCTTGTACATTCAGTACTTC. It specifies CASSLEASGGPLLYIQYF.

CDR3 coding DNA: TGCGCCAGCAGCGTACGACAGGGGTTCGACGAGCAGTACTTC. Translating it yields CASSVRQGFDEQYF. The chain is built from TRBV5-1 and TRBJ2-4, with TRBD1 matching 8 bases. The closer fit of TRBJ2-7 to the DNA end suggests the J call may be wrong. Germline lookup yields CDR1 SGHRS and CDR2 YFSETQ. CDR3 length equals 14 residues.

This clonotype was recorded only once. Being one base from a much bigger clone, this may be a read error. The chain recombines TRBV20-1 with TRBJ2-1; TRBD2 might be the D (7 bases). Trimming shortened V by 4 bases and J by 7 bases, and 14 bases separated the two germline ends. The CDR3 length is 13 residues. Germline CDR1 is DFQATT and CDR2 is SNEGSKA (reference sequence). CDR3 residues: CSANWGRENEQFF. The CDR3 bases are TGCAGTGCTAACTGGGGGCGGGAGAATGAGCAGTTCTTC.

This clonotype turned up a few times. This chain joins TRBV29-1 and TRBJ2-1, with TRBD2 as a possible D gene (6 bases). CDR3 size: 13 residues. Germline CDR1 SQVTM, CDR2 ANQGSEA. V lost 0 bases to trimming and J lost 8 bases, with 11 bases between them. For the CDR3, the DNA is TGCAGCGTTGAAGAGGAGGGGTGGGATGAGCAGTTCTTC. Protein sequence: CSVEEEGWDEQFF.

This clonotype was found a few times. The gene calls are TRBV10-3 and TRBJ2-7, with D perhaps TRBD1 or TRBD2 (6 bases each). The CDR3 sequence is 13 residues long. CDR1 and CDR2 (germline): ENHRY, SYGVKD. V was shortened by 0 bases and J by 5 bases, with 8 bases between the two germline ends. This CDR3 is CAISESRGDEQYF. The DNA for the CDR3 is TGTGCCATCAGTGAGTCAAGGGGGGACGAGCAGTACTTC.

The chain's CDR3 is CASSWGLAGVGRTEQYF. As DNA, the CDR3 is TGCGCCAGCAGCTGGGGACTAGCGGGAGTTGGCAGAACTGAGCAGTACTTC. This chain joins TRBV5-1 and TRBJ2-7; TRBD2 matches at 14 bases. Per germline, CDR1 SGHRS and CDR2 YFSETQ. The CDR3 covers 17 residues. Trimming at V came to 3 bases and at J to 7 bases, leaving 12 bases not matched to a gene.

A remark on this clonotype: At one end, the junction sequence differs from germline, possibly due to a read error. The genes are TRBV20-1 and TRBJ1-2; D is undetermined. The CDR3 extends over 11 amino acids. Germline-derived CDR1 and CDR2 are DFQATT and SNEGSKA (reference sequence). CDR3 region: CSARGYDGYTF. Written as DNA, the CDR3 is TGCAGTGCGAGAGGTTATGATGGCTACACCTTC.

This clonotype was seen more than once but under ten times. The chain carries TRBV2 and TRBJ1-2, with 8 nucleotides matching TRBD1. The CDR3 runs 15 residues. V was clipped by 5 bases and J by 3 bases; unmatched bases: 8. CDR1 is SNHLY, CDR2 FYNNEI, per germline. CDR3 sequence (DNA): TGTGCCAGCAGTCTTGAACAACAGGGGGACTATGGCTACACCTTC. This encodes CASSLEQQGDYGYTF.